These 10 T cell receptor beta chains came from one sample sequenced in a study of shared clonotypes between healthy human individuals. The method was immunoSEQ multiplex PCR; TCRdb's version includes in-frame clones alone and lacks a portion of them. In the table there are 950,000 to 1,100,000 clones, more than 60% of which are singletons. Material: memory CD4+ T cells sorted from blood. Subset given: CD45RA-negative fraction. The receptor set was obtained from a man aged 18 to 35 in good health.

V gene TRBV5-1 combines with J gene TRBJ2-7; D unclear. The CDR3 is 14 residues long. Germline CDR1 and CDR2: SGHRS and YFSETQ. V was shortened by 1 base and J by 2 bases, with 10 bases between the two germline ends. Here the CDR3 DNA reads TGCGCCAGCAGCTTGTCGGCAGTGACCTACGAGCAGTACTTC. Its translation is CASSLSAVTYEQYF.

The rearrangement links TRBV29-1 to TRBJ2-7; D is unresolved. Trimming removed 4 bases at V and 0 bases at J, with 7 bases between. The CDR3 is made up of 12 amino acids. From germline, CDR1 is SQVTM and CDR2 ANQGSEA. The CDR3 DNA reads as TGCAGCGTTGCCCTAAACTCCTACGAGCAGTACTTC. It translates to CSVALNSYEQYF.

The chain combines TRBV10-3 with TRBJ1-5; tentative D call: TRBD1 (6 bases). The CDR3 length is 14 residues. V was cut by 3 bases and J by 2 bases, with 8 bases left in between. CDR1 and CDR2 (germline): ENHRY, SYGVKD. This CDR3 is CAISDRTGNQPQHF. In nucleotides, the CDR3 is TGTGCCATCAGTGATAGGACAGGCAATCAGCCCCAGCATTTT.

This chain uses TRBV9 with TRBJ1-5; TRBD1 is a possible D gene (5 bases). With 0 bases removed from V and 7 bases from J, the gap between germline ends came to 14 bases. This CDR3 region has 15 residues. The germline CDR1 and CDR2 sequences are SGDLS and YYNGEE. The CDR3 reads CASSVEGWLDQPQHF. The DNA of the CDR3 is TGTGCCAGCAGCGTAGAGGGGTGGTTAGACCAGCCCCAGCATTTT.

The CDR3: CASKSTSGSRGELFF. DNA of the CDR3: TGTGCCAGCAAGTCGACTAGCGGGAGTCGGGGGGAGCTGTTTTTT. The J gene is TRBJ2-2, the V gene TRBV2; TRBD2 aligns across 12 bases. This CDR3 has 15 residues. J was trimmed by 8 bases and V by 7 bases; bases with no gene match: 8. Per germline, CDR1 SNHLY and CDR2 FYNNEI.

The genes are TRBV18 and TRBJ2-2; weak D call: TRBD2 (6 bases). V lost 0 bases to trimming and J lost 7 bases, with 18 bases between them. Germline CDR1 and CDR2: KGHSH and LQKENI. This CDR3 comprises 17 residues. DNA for the CDR3: TGTGCCAGCTCACCACCCTCGACGGGAGCTCGCGGCGGGGAGCTGTTTTTT. This codes for CASSPPSTGARGGELFF.

V usage is TRBV5-8 and J usage is TRBJ2-5; tentatively, D is TRBD2 (7 bases). Germline V CDR1 and CDR2: SGHTS, YDEGEE. CDR3 length: 17 residues. V gave up 5 bases and J gave up 9 bases, with 29 bases separating them. Here the CDR3 DNA reads TGTGCCAGCAGGCTTCTCGGGGGGCTGGAAAGTATCGTCCCCCAGTACTTC. The encoded protein is CASRLLGGLESIVPQYF.

J is TRBJ2-7 and V is TRBV6-5, with D unclear. Trimming pared 6 bases from V and 5 bases from J, leaving 17 bases between. The CDR3 is 14 residues long. The germline gives CDR1 MNHEY, CDR2 SVGAGI. CDR3 nucleotide sequence: TGTGCCAGCAGCCGCGGTGGGAAAGGGAACGAGCAGTACTTC. It translates to CASSRGGKGNEQYF.

A single count supports this clone. This rearrangement joins TRBV7-2 to TRBJ1-1; 7 bases line up with TRBD1. CDR1 is SGHTA, CDR2 FQGNSA, per germline. The CDR3 has 15 residues. V lost 2 bases and J lost 4; bases outside the gene matches: 7. Written as DNA, the CDR3 is TGTGCCAGCAGCTTAAGGGTGGCAGGGGGCACTGAAGCTTTCTTT. This codes for CASSLRVAGGTEAFF.

V usage is TRBV9 and J usage is TRBJ1-2; the match to TRBD1 covers 10 bases. This CDR3 comprises 15 residues. V gave up 0 bases and J gave up 4 bases; unmatched junction bases: 3. The germline CDR1 and CDR2 sequences are SGDLS and YYNGEE. The DNA of the CDR3 is TGTGCCAGCAGCGTAGAGACAGGGGGCACCTATGGCTACACCTTC. This gives the protein CASSVETGGTYGYTF.